These T cell receptor beta chains were read from a single sample in a study of cytomegalovirus exposure and HLA in healthy donors. Sequencing was performed with immunoSEQ multiplex PCR; in TCRdb, only in-frame clones are kept and a portion is missing. This sample has approximately 190,000 clones; about four fifths occur once, and the top ten carry roughly 6%. The sequencing sample was made of PBMCs. The receptors here all came from a woman between 25 and 40 years old in good health and CMV-seropositive. CDR3s include the opening cysteine and the closing phenylalanine or tryptophan.

TRBV2,CASSASLSGSSPYEQYF
TRBV5-4,CASSAKKRGPGETQYF
TRBV4-3,CASSLSAGPYEQYF
TRBV9,CASSPGMVEKLFF
TRBV6-5,CASSYLDRAGYTF
TRBV7-9,CASSLSTSGEQYF
TRBV6-1,CASSEAEWGELFF
TRBV18,CASSPSLEQYF
TRBV29-1,CSVRHRSYNEQFF
TRBV7-9,CASSQGLAGQETQYF
TRBV28,CASSLLTSGTFGIQYF
TRBV19,CASSPGVRYGYTF
TRBV4-3,CASSQNRLSQETQYF
TRBV9,CASSVRGGRDTQYF
TRBV29-1,CSVGRGFYEQYF
TRBV10-3,CAISEEDRVTGELFF
TRBV9,CASSAPTAGAAQYF
TRBV20-1,CSARVGQPQHF
TRBV10-3,CAISVTGTGVSGANVLTF
TRBV7-9,CASSLAGVANYGYTF
TRBV19,CASKPARDRFANTGELFF
TRBV9,CASNRDSNQPQHF
TRBV4-1,CASSPSRVGGYTF
TRBV14,CASSPLFRGQMNTEAFF
TRBV2,CASSEFDVASTEAFF
TRBV2,CASSDVNGLAAGANVLTF
TRBV29-1,CSVGEDGEAFF
TRBV27,CASSTGGADQPQHF
TRBV4-3,CASSQGWAGAYGGEQFF
TRBV11-2,CASSTYGTKVGNTIYF
TRBV14,CASSQAGGAYNEQFF
TRBV5-1,CASSPDRGTFEAFF
TRBV11-2,CASSLDTRDEQYF
TRBV7-9,CASSNVGSGELFF
TRBV4-3,CASSQVAGGGYNSPLHF
TRBV9,CASSVVGGGARHGELFF
TRBV6-1,CASSLTSDYGYTF
TRBV4-1,CASSPRGAGGSGEQYF
TRBV5-1,CASSNEDRLTDTQYF
TRBV4-2,CASSQERGGDRTDTQYF
TRBV2,CASSTGFYEQYF
TRBV2,CASSEDQWTEAFF
TRBV28,CASSLPGRDYEQYF
TRBV19,CASSPRGLDEQYF
TRBV7-2,CASSPRLDRASYEQYF